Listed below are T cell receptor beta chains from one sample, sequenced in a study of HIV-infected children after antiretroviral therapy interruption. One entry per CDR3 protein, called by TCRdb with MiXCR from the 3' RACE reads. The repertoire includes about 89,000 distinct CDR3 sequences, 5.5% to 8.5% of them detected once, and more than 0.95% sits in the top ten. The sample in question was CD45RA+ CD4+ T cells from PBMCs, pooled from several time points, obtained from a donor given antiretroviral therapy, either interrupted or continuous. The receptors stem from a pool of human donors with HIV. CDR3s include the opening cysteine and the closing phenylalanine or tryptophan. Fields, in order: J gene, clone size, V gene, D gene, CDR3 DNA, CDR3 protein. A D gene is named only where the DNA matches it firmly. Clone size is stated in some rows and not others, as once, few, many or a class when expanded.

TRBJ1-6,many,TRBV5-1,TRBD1,TGCGCCAGCAGCTTGGTTCGTTCCACAGGGGGTTCACCCCTCCACTTT,CASSLVRSTGGSPLHF
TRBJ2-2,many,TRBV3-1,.,TGTGCCAGCAGCCAAGGGACGAGGGGATACACCGGGGAGCTGTTTTTT,CASSQGTRGYTGELFF
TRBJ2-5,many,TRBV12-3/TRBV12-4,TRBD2,TGTGCAAGCAGCTTAAGGCTAGCGGGGGGGTCCTCGCCCCAAGAGACCCAGTACTTC,CASSLRLAGGSSPQETQYF
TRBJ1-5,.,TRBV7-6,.,TGTGCCAGCAGCTTACAGGGCGTGGACCAGCCCCAGCATTTT,CASSLQGVDQPQHF
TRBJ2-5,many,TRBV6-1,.,TGTGCCAGCAGTGCCACAGGGTCTGAGACCCAGTACTTC,CASSATGSETQYF
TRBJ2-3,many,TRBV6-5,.,TGTGCCAGCAGTTACAGGTTTCCGGCTCCTTCTAGCACAGATACGCAGTATTTT,CASSYRFPAPSSTDTQYF
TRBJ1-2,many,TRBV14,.,TGTGCCAGCAGCCAAGATTTGCAGATCTATGGCTACACCTTC,CASSQDLQIYGYTF
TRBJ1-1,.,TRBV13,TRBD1,TGTGCCAGCAGCTACGACAGGGGGAACACTGAAGCTTTCTTT,CASSYDRGNTEAFF
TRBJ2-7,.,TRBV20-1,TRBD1,TGCAGTGCTAGAGCGGGACAGGGGGCCTACGAGCAGTACTTC,CSARAGQGAYEQYF
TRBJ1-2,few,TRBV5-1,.,TGCGCCAGCAGCTTTTCGGACGGAGTAGATGGCTACACCTTC,CASSFSDGVDGYTF
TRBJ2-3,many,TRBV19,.,TGTGCCAGTAGTAGCGGGATTCGATTAAGCACAGATACGCAGTATTTT,CASSSGIRLSTDTQYF
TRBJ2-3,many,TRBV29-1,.,TGCAGCGCCGGGGGGCTTCAAGATACGCAGTATTTT,CSAGGLQDTQYF
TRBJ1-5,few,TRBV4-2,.,TGTGCCAGCAGCCAAGAACACGAGGGGCCTTGGAATCGGCAGCCCCAGCATTTT,CASSQEHEGPWNRQPQHF
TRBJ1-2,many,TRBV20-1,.,TGCAGTCCCTACGGGAGCTACACCTTC,CSPYGSYTF
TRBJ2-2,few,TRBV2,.,TGTGCCAGCACACGAAACACCGGGGAGCTGTTTTTT,CASTRNTGELFF
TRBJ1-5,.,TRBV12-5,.,TGTGCTAGTGGTTCCCCTCCAGGGGTGGACAATCAGCCCCAGCATTTT,CASGSPPGVDNQPQHF
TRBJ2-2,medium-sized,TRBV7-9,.,TGTGCCAGCAGCTCGAACACCGGGGAGCTGTTTTTT,CASSSNTGELFF
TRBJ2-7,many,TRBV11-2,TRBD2,TGTGCCAGCAGCTTAAACGGGGGGGCCTCCGAGCAGTACTTC,CASSLNGGASEQYF
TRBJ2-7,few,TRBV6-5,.,TGTGCCAGCAGTTACTCCCTAGCCGATCCCTACGAGCAGTACTTC,CASSYSLADPYEQYF
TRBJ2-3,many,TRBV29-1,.,TGCAGCGCCTTAAGGTTCCGTGGGGGGGCGGCAGATACGCAGTATTTT,CSALRFRGGAADTQYF
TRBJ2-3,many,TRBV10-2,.,TGCGCCAGCGGTACCGGTCTCACAGATACGCAGTATTTT,CASGTGLTDTQYF
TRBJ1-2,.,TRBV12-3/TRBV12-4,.,TGTGCCAGCAGTTTAGCCCGATGGAGGGGCTACACCTTC,CASSLARWRGYTF
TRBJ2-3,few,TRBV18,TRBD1,TGTGCCAGCTCACTGGAAGTACCGACAGGGGGCTCACATACGCAGTATTTT,CASSLEVPTGGSHTQYF
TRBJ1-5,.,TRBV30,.,TGTGCCTGGAGTGTACGTGGGGGGCCGAATCAGCCCCAGCATTTT,CAWSVRGGPNQPQHF
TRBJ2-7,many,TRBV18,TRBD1,TGTGCCAGCTCACCAGGACAGGTCTACGTATACGAGCAGTACTTC,CASSPGQVYVYEQYF
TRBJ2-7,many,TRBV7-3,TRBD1,TGTGCCAGCAGTAGTACGGGACAGACCTACGAGCAGTACTTC,CASSSTGQTYEQYF
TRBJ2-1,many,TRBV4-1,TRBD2,TGCGCCAGCAGCCACTTTAGCGGGGGGGCTTGGGACAATGAGCAGTTCTTC,CASSHFSGGAWDNEQFF
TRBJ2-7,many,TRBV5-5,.,TGTGCCAGCAGCTTACCCGGGAGCGAGCAGTACTTC,CASSLPGSEQYF
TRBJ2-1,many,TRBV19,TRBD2,TGTGCCAGTAGTATCTCACTAGCGGGGAGCTACAATGAGCAGTTCTTC,CASSISLAGSYNEQFF
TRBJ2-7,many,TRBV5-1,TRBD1,TGCGCCAGCAGCTTAAGGGGGCCCCACGAGCAGTACTTC,CASSLRGPHEQYF
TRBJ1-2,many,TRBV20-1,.,TGCAGTGCCCCAAGTCCCAGGGGTGGCTATGGCTACACCTTC,CSAPSPRGGYGYTF
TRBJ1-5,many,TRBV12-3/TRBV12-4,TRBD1,TGTGCCAGCAGTTCCTCAGGGGGAAATCAGCCCCAGCATTTT,CASSSSGGNQPQHF
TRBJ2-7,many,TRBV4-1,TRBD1,TGCGCCAGCAGCCAAGTTGCAGGGGGATTCTACGAGCAGTACTTC,CASSQVAGGFYEQYF
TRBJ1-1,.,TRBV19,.,TGTGCCAGTAAGGGGATCACTGAAGCTTTCTTT,CASKGITEAFF
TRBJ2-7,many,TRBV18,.,TGTGCCAGCTCCCCGTACCCCGACATCTCCTACGAGCAGTACTTC,CASSPYPDISYEQYF
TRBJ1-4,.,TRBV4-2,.,TGTGCCAGCAGCCAAGACTCAACAGGGATATCTCTCGCAACTAATGAAAAACTGTTTTTT,CASSQDSTGISLATNEKLFF
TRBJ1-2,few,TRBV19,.,TGTGCCAGTATCCGAGGACGGGCGGAATATGGCTACACCTTC,CASIRGRAEYGYTF
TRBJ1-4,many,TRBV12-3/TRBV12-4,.,TGTGCCAGCAGTCCAGGGGCGGCTAATGAAAAACTGTTTTTT,CASSPGAANEKLFF
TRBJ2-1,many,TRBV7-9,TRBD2,TGTGCCAGCAGCTTAGGGCGGGGGGAGCAGTTCTTC,CASSLGRGEQFF
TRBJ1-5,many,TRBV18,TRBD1,TGTGCCAGCTCACCAGACAGGGGGTTGAGCAATCAGCCCCAGCATTTT,CASSPDRGLSNQPQHF
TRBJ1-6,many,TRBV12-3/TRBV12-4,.,TGTGCCAGCAGTGGACCGAGAGGGGGAAAAATTCAATCACCCCTCCACTTT,CASSGPRGGKIQSPLHF
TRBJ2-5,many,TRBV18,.,TGTGCCAGCTCACCCGCTTCGGAAAGGACTGAGACCCAGTACTTC,CASSPASERTETQYF
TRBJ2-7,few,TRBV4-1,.,TGCGCCAGCAGCCAAGTCCGGGACCCCTCCTACGAGCAGTACTTC,CASSQVRDPSYEQYF
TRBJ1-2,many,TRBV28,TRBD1,TGTGCCAGCAGTCTAACCGGGACAGGGGGCGGCGGCTACACCTTC,CASSLTGTGGGGYTF
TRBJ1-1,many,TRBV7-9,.,TGTGCCATCGGGGGTAGGACGGACACTGAAGCTTTCTTT,CAIGGRTDTEAFF
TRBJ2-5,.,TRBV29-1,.,TGCAGCTCCCTCGACAGAGTAGAGACCCAGTACTTC,CSSLDRVETQYF
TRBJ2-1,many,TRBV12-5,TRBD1,TGTGCTAGTGGTTTGAGACAGGGGCACAATGAGCAGTTCTTC,CASGLRQGHNEQFF
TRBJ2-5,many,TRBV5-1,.,TGCGCCAGCACCCAAGGGGGGGGCCGAGAGACCCAGTACTTC,CASTQGGGRETQYF
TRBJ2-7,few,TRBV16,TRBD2,TGTGCCAGCAGCCTTGGACTAGCGGAAGTCTACGAGCAGTACTTC,CASSLGLAEVYEQYF
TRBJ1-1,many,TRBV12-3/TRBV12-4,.,TGTGCCAGCAGTGTGGGCCTCCCCGGCACTGAAGCTTTCTTT,CASSVGLPGTEAFF
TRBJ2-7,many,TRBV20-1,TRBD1,TGCAGTGCCCGTACAGGGGGCCACGAGCAGTACTTC,CSARTGGHEQYF
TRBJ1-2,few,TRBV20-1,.,TGCAGTGCCAAAGACAAGCTAAATGGCTACACCTTC,CSAKDKLNGYTF
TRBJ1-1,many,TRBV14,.,TGTGCCAGCAGCCAATTCACTGAAGCTTTCTTT,CASSQFTEAFF
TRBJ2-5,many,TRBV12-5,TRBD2,TGTGCTAGTGGGACGACTAGCGGGTCACAAGAGACCCAGTACTTC,CASGTTSGSQETQYF
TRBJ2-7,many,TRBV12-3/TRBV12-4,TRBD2,TGTGCCAGCAGTTTCGAGCGGGGGGGTTTCTACGAGCAGTACTTC,CASSFERGGFYEQYF
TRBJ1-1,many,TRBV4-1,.,TGCGCCAGCAGCCATCCCCCCAGGAACACTGAAGCTTTCTTT,CASSHPPRNTEAFF
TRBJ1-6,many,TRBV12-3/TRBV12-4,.,TGTGCCAGCAGTTTTTCCCTTTATAATTCACCCCTCCACTTT,CASSFSLYNSPLHF
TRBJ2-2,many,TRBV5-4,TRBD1,TGTGCCAGCAGCTTGGATCCCGGACAGGGAAGGAACACCGGGGAGCTGTTTTTT,CASSLDPGQGRNTGELFF
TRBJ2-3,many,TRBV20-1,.,TGCAGTGCGCGTCTAGGGGCTAGCACAGATACGCAGTATTTT,CSARLGASTDTQYF